A single sample gave rise to the 28 T cell receptor beta chains below, sequenced in a study of response to subunit inactivated influenza vaccine. From the RT-PCR reads, TCRdb called clonotypes with MiXCR, one entry per CDR3 protein. The sample includes hundreds of thousands of distinct CDR3 sequences, over 10% of them seen just once. The sequencing here drew on PBMCs from blood, taken 45 days after vaccination. All receptors derive from a man aged 45-65 years who received an inactivated influenza vaccine.

This clonotype was seen at least ten times. The chain recombines TRBV20-1 with TRBJ2-7; D perhaps matches TRBD1 (6 bases). Germline V gives CDR1 DFQATT, CDR2 SNEGSKA (reference sequence). V was trimmed by 5 bases and J by 6 bases, leaving 17 bases between them. The CDR3 is made up of 13 amino acids. CDR3 coding DNA: TGCAGTGCTTCGGACAGCTCCAGGGGCGAGCAGTACTTC. As protein: CSASDSSRGEQYF.

The sample holds many counts of this clonotype. This chain joins TRBV15 and TRBJ1-2; D remains ambiguous. The germline V gene encodes CDR1 LNHNV and CDR2 YYDKDF (reference sequence). The CDR3 is 16 amino acids. Trimming pared 0 bases from V and 0 bases from J, leaving 11 bases between. The CDR3 reads CATSRDRLLSNYGYTF. The DNA for the CDR3 is TGTGCCACCAGCAGAGACCGTCTTCTCTCTAACTATGGCTACACCTTC.

This clonotype was detected a few times. The V call is TRBV5-6, the J call TRBJ2-7; 7 nucleotides align to TRBD2. V shed 2 bases, J shed 8 bases, and the junction held 13 bases outside the gene matches. The CDR3 extends over 15 amino acids. Germline CDR1 SGHDT, CDR2 YYEEEE. In DNA, the CDR3 is TGTGCCAGCAGCTTTATGTCGGGAGGCCAGTCCAAGCAGTACTTC. Translating it yields CASSFMSGGQSKQYF.

This clonotype has ten or more counts. This chain joins TRBV28 and TRBJ2-3; D uncertain. Germline loops: CDR1 MDHEN, CDR2 SYDVKM. The CDR3 has 13 residues. Trimming shortened V by 4 bases and J by 3 bases, and 8 bases separated the two germline ends. The CDR3 DNA reads TGTGCCAGCAGTTCACCCCCGACAGATACGCAGTATTTT. It is translated as CASSSPPTDTQYF.

The V gene is TRBV4-1, the J gene TRBJ2-2; unclear D gene. Trimming took off 3 bases at V and 7 bases at J, with 18 bases between the two ends. CDR1 and CDR2 from the germline V gene are MGHRA and YSYEKL. There are 16 residues in the CDR3. CDR3 loop: CASSHSTRTVGGELFF. The CDR3 coding sequence is TGCGCCAGCAGCCACAGTACCCGAACGGTTGGCGGGGAGCTGTTTTTT.

The table lists this clonotype with a few counts. The chain recombines TRBV20-1 with TRBJ2-1; 8 bases fit TRBD2. CDR3 length: 19 residues. Unmatched junction bases numbered 16, after V lost 1 base and J lost 2 bases. Germline CDR1 and CDR2: DFQATT and SNEGSKA (reference sequence). The CDR3: CSARVKRGQTSAPYNEQFF. In DNA, the CDR3 is TGCAGTGCTAGAGTTAAGCGGGGCCAGACTAGCGCGCCCTACAATGAGCAGTTCTTC.

This clonotype appeared a few times. The chain joins TRBV3-1 to TRBJ2-5; 9 bases line up with TRBD1. Germline V gene data show CDR1 as LGHDT and CDR2 as YNNKEL (reference sequence). With V trimmed by 3 bases and J by 3 bases, 5 bases remained unmatched. The CDR3 length is 15 residues. CDR3 DNA sequence: TGTGCCAGCAGCCACCTCCGGGACAGGGAAGAGACCCAGTACTTC. Its protein product is CASSHLRDREETQYF.

The CDR3 sequence is CASSLQLRSEQFF. The CDR3 coding sequence is TGTGCCAGCAGCTTACAACTCCGAAGTGAGCAGTTCTTC. The chain has TRBV7-2 and TRBJ2-1, with D unclear. Germline CDR1 SGHTA, CDR2 FQGNSA. The CDR3 loop spans 13 amino acids. Trimming took 2 bases from V and 9 from J, leaving 11 bases between them. Based on the CDR3 plus reference TRBV7-2 and TRBJ2-1, the full variable domain is GAGVSQSPSNKVTEKGKDVELRCDPISGHTALYWYRQSLGQGLEFLIYFQGNSAPDKSGLPSDRFSAERTGGSVSTLTIQRTQQEDSAVYLCASSLQLRSEQFFGPGTRLTVL.

This clonotype was seen ten or more times. The rearrangement links TRBV12-3 or TRBV12-4 to TRBJ1-2; D gene uncertain. CDR3 length equals 15 residues. V shed 7 bases and J shed 3 bases, with 18 bases lying between them. CDR3 residues: CASTALGRVDYGYTF. The CDR3 coding sequence is TGTGCCAGCACCGCCCTAGGGCGTGTCGACTATGGCTACACCTTC.

As DNA, the CDR3 is TGTGCCACGACAGGTAACTCCTACGAGCAGTACTTC. Protein product: CATTGNSYEQYF. The chain combines TRBV10-3 with TRBJ2-7; D possibly corresponds to TRBD1 (6 bases). The germline V gene encodes CDR1 ENHRY and CDR2 SYGVKD. The CDR3 covers 12 residues. Trimming left V 10 bases short and J 0 bases short, with 10 bases between.

V and J are TRBV12-3 or TRBV12-4 and TRBJ1-1; 8 bases are shared with TRBD1. This CDR3 region has 13 residues. V was clipped by 1 base and J by 11 bases; unmatched bases: 6. CDR3 sequence: CASSLGQGARAFF. The CDR3 DNA reads as TGTGCCAGCAGTTTAGGCCAGGGGGCGCGGGCTTTCTTT.

V and J are TRBV5-5 and TRBJ2-4, with D perhaps matching TRBD1 (6 bases). The CDR3 sequence is 14 residues long. Germline V gene data show CDR1 as SGHKS and CDR2 as YYEKEE (reference sequence). The V and J ends lost 1 base and 8 bases respectively, with 13 bases between them. CDR3 sequence (DNA): TGTGCCAGCAGCTTGCGGGTAGGGGGAGACATTCAGTACTTC. It codes for CASSLRVGGDIQYF. The entire variable domain, with the rest obtained from reference TRBV5-5 and TRBJ2-4, is as follows: DAGVTQSPTHLIKTRGQQVTLRCSPISGHKSVSWYQQVLGQGPQFIFQYYEKEERGRGNFPDRFSARQFPNYSSELNVNALLLGDSALYLCASSLRVGGDIQYFGAGTRLSVL.

This clonotype turned up a few times. The chain couples TRBV18 to TRBJ2-5; 10 bases fit TRBD2. Germline CDR1 is KGHSH and CDR2 is LQKENI. V was pared by 3 bases and J by 3 bases, with 10 bases of the junction left unmatched. The CDR3 is 17 residues long. The CDR3 DNA reads TGTGCCAGCTCACCTATCGGCGGTACTAGCGGGGAAGAGACCCAGTACTTC. Translated: CASSPIGGTSGEETQYF.

The rearrangement joins TRBV27 to TRBJ2-2; D is undetermined. The ends were cut back, 3 bases at V and 5 bases at J, with 7 bases in the middle. CDR3 length equals 13 residues. In germline, CDR1 is MNHEY, CDR2 SMNVEV (reference sequence). For the CDR3, the DNA is TGTGCCAGCAGTTTCCGGTGGACCGGGGAGCTGTTTTTT. Its protein is CASSFRWTGELFF.

V usage is TRBV5-1 and J usage is TRBJ2-7; D ambiguous. Germline V gene sequence: CDR1 SGHRS, CDR2 YFSETQ. CDR3 length equals 13 residues. Between the trimmed V and J ends, which lost 5 bases and 5 bases, there was a span of 14 bases. Written as DNA, the CDR3 is TGCGCCAGCAGACTGGCAGGTGTCGACGAGCAGTACTTC. Encoded protein: CASRLAGVDEQYF.

V usage is TRBV24-1 and J usage is TRBJ2-3; the D gene is possibly TRBD1 (5 bases). The V end lost 5 bases, the J end lost 0 bases, and 11 bases lay between the germline ends. There are 15 residues in the CDR3. The V gene's germline CDR1 is KGHDR and CDR2 SFDVKD. DNA for the CDR3: TGTGCCACCAGTGGCCGACAGATTAGCACAGATACGCAGTATTTT. It is translated as CATSGRQISTDTQYF.

This clonotype was counted only a few times. J is TRBJ2-6 and V is TRBV3-1; 8 nucleotides line up with TRBD1. The junction had 5 bases not matched to a gene; V was cut back by 4 bases and J by 0 bases. In germline, CDR1 is LGHDT, CDR2 YNNKEL (reference sequence). The CDR3 covers 17 residues. The CDR3 reads CASSLGTGLSGANVLTF. The CDR3 DNA reads as TGTGCCAGCAGCCTTGGGACAGGCCTCTCTGGGGCCAACGTCCTGACTTTC.

In its sample, this clonotype was seen many times. The rearrangement joins TRBV29-1 to TRBJ2-7; 7 nucleotides agree with TRBD1. CDR1 is SQVTM and CDR2 is ANQGSEA in the germline V gene. This CDR3 spans 15 amino acids. With V trimmed by 0 bases and J by 3 bases, 8 bases remained unmatched. The CDR3, as DNA: TGCAGCGTTGAAGACCCGAATAGGACAGGCTACGAGCAGTACTTC. This codes for CSVEDPNRTGYEQYF.

This clonotype was counted a few times. CDR3 nucleotide sequence: TGTGCCAGCAGTGACACTGTACACCCGAACACTGAAGCTTTCTTT. Protein product: CASSDTVHPNTEAFF. The rearrangement uses TRBV25-1 and TRBJ1-1, with D hard to call. Trimming pared 3 bases from V and 1 base from J, leaving 12 bases between. The germline V gene encodes CDR1 MGHDK and CDR2 SYGVNS. The CDR3 contains 15 residues.

This clonotype has more than one count but fewer than ten. The V gene is TRBV10-3, the J gene TRBJ2-3; 13 bases match TRBD2. CDR1 ENHRY and CDR2 SYGVKD come from the germline V gene. This CDR3 has 13 amino acids. After removal of 8 bases from V and 6 bases from J, the junction contained 2 bases not matched to a gene. Written as DNA, the CDR3 is TGTGCCATCTGGACTAGCGGGAGTGATACGCAGTATTTT. This gives the protein CAIWTSGSDTQYF.

This clonotype was seen only a few times. The rearrangement uses TRBV5-1 and TRBJ2-5; D may correspond to TRBD1 or TRBD2 (7 bases each). The CDR3 runs 16 residues. V was trimmed by 4 bases and J by 4 bases, leaving 20 bases between them. Germline values: CDR1 SGHRS, CDR2 YFSETQ. CDR3 bases: TGCGCCAGCAGCCCCCAGGGGGGAATAGCGGGAGAGACCCAGTACTTC. Protein: CASSPQGGIAGETQYF.

The V call is TRBV15, the J call TRBJ2-2; D possibly corresponds to TRBD1 (6 bases). The germline CDR1 and CDR2 sequences are LNHNV and YYDKDF (reference sequence). There are 12 residues in the CDR3. The ends were cut back, 8 bases at V and 7 bases at J, with 11 bases in the middle. The CDR3 sequence is CATGDRRGELFF. As DNA, the CDR3 is TGTGCCACCGGTGACAGGCGCGGGGAGCTGTTTTTT.

This rearrangement joins TRBV12-3 or TRBV12-4 to TRBJ1-3; 7 nucleotides line up with TRBD1. The CDR3 runs 15 residues. Trimming cost V 7 bases and J 0 bases; bases outside gene matches: 6. The CDR3 DNA is TGTGCCAGCATTCCCTGGGACAGCTCTGGAAACACCATATATTTT. Amino acid sequence: CASIPWDSSGNTIYF.

This clonotype appeared a few times. This rearrangement joins TRBV6-1 to TRBJ2-7, with D tentatively TRBD2 (7 bases). This CDR3 contains 12 residues. In germline, CDR1 is MNHNS, CDR2 SASEGT. Trimming pared 7 bases from V and 3 bases from J, leaving 10 bases between. CDR3 region: CASTGEGYEQYF. CDR3 coding DNA: TGTGCCAGCACAGGGGAGGGCTACGAGCAGTACTTC.

This clonotype was seen ten or more times. The V and J genes are TRBV29-1 and TRBJ2-1; D could derive from TRBD1 or TRBD2 (6 bases each). V shed 4 bases and J shed 0 bases, with 19 bases lying between them. Germline V gene sequence: CDR1 SQVTM, CDR2 ANQGSEA. The CDR3 consists of 17 residues. In DNA, the CDR3 is TGCAGCGTTGCCGGGGGCTCCCTTAGGAGCTCCTACAATGAGCAGTTCTTC. It yields the protein CSVAGGSLRSSYNEQFF.

This clonotype was counted ten times or more. The rearrangement uses TRBV18 and TRBJ2-5; no clear D. The CDR3 spans 11 residues. Germline V CDR1 and CDR2: KGHSH, LQKENI. Trimming removed 8 bases from V and 5 bases from J, with 9 bases in between. The CDR3 protein is CASSPGETQYF. In DNA form, the CDR3 reads TGTGCCAGCAGCCCCGGGGAGACCCAGTACTTC.

The chain carries TRBV20-1 and TRBJ1-5; TRBD1 is a possible D gene (5 bases). This CDR3 spans 15 amino acids. CDR1 and CDR2 from the germline V gene are DFQATT and SNEGSKA (reference sequence). Trimming cost V 2 bases and J 7 bases, with 18 bases left between them. The chain's CDR3 is CSARRQTTPGQPQHF. The CDR3 DNA reads as TGCAGTGCTAGAAGACAGACAACCCCGGGACAGCCCCAGCATTTT.

This clonotype has ten or more counts. The chain has TRBV13 and TRBJ2-7; no clear D. CDR3 length equals 12 residues. Trimming removed 4 bases from V and 5 bases from J, with 9 bases in between. The V gene's germline CDR1 is PRHDT and CDR2 FYEKMQ (reference sequence). The CDR3, as DNA: TGTGCCAGCAGCTCCCACCCCCACGAGCAGTACTTC. Amino acids: CASSSHPHEQYF. The complete variable domain, with remaining parts taken from reference TRBV13 and TRBJ2-7, reads AAGVIQSPRHLIKEKRETATLKCYPIPRHDTVYWYQQGPGQDPQFLISFYEKMQSDKGSIPDRFSAQQFSDYHSELNMSSLELGDSALYFCASSSHPHEQYFGPGTRLTVT.